These 29 T cell receptor beta chains came from one sample sequenced in a study of molecular identifiers for immune sequencing clone quantification. Using its own MiXCR run on the PCR reads, TCRdb lists one record per CDR3 protein. The repertoire has over 550,000 distinct CDR3 sequences, around 25% of them found once; the top ten carry around 0.78%. Sequenced input: naive CD8+ T cells from blood, with Jurkat cell RNA spiked in. Documented subset: FACS-sorted CD8+CD4-CCR7+CD45RA+ naive T cells. The receptors originated from a human donor in good health. Some libraries in this study had Jurkat cell RNA spiked in.

A few counts support this clonotype. This chain uses TRBV5-3 with TRBJ2-5; the D gene is possibly TRBD1 (6 bases). TRBV5-3 carries the ORF label, with uncertain function. V was cut by 8 bases and J by 4 bases, with 24 bases left in between. The CDR3 extends over 16 amino acids. In DNA form, the CDR3 reads TGTGCCAGCAGCCATGGGACAAGGGGTATTAGAGAGACCCAGTACTTC. This encodes CASSHGTRGIRETQYF.

This sequence joins TRBV28 and TRBJ2-3; 9 bases are a match to TRBD2. Germline CDR1 MDHEN, CDR2 SYDVKM. V trimming: 4 bases; J trimming: 1 base; junction bases outside the gene matches: 9. The CDR3 totals 17 residues. CDR3 DNA: TGTGCCAGCAGTTCCCCCCGGGAGCGGGAGGGCACAGATACGCAGTATTTT. As protein: CASSSPREREGTDTQYF.

This clonotype showed up many times. The chain joins TRBV7-9 to TRBJ2-1; D remains unclear. The germline gives CDR1 SEHNR, CDR2 FQNEAQ (reference sequence). Trimming pared 4 bases from V and 6 bases from J, leaving 7 bases between. This CDR3 region has 12 residues. The CDR3 protein is CASSSLSNEQFF. The CDR3 region has the DNA TGTGCCAGCAGCTCCCTATCCAATGAGCAGTTCTTC.

With respect to this clonotype: This could be a read error, since a much larger clone is one nucleotide away. J is TRBJ1-1 and V is TRBV7-9, with D possibly matching TRBD1 (6 bases). Trimming shortened V by 5 bases and J by 1 base, and 14 bases separated the two germline ends. This CDR3 is built from 15 residues. Germline V gene data show CDR1 as SEHNR and CDR2 as FQNEAQ (reference sequence). CDR3 sequence: CASSLPTGQNTEAFF. CDR3 nucleotide sequence: TGTGCCAGCAGCCTCCCCACAGGGCAGAACACTGAAGCTTTCTTT.

This clonotype was detected ten times or more. The chain is built from TRBV19 and TRBJ1-1; a weak D match, TRBD1 (5 bases). Germline CDR1 and CDR2: LNHDA and SQIVND (reference sequence). Trimming left V 2 bases short and J 0 bases short, with 16 bases between. The CDR3 is 17 residues long. CDR3 sequence (DNA): TGTGCCAGTAGTATATTGCCCCAGGGAGGGATGAACACTGAAGCTTTCTTT. Translated, it gives CASSILPQGGMNTEAFF.

This clonotype came up many times. The chain employs TRBV28 and TRBJ2-3; 8 positions match TRBD2. The CDR3 has 15 amino acids. J gave up 5 bases and V 4 bases, and 8 bases lay outside the gene matches. Looked up from germline, CDR1 is MDHEN and CDR2 is SYDVKM. In DNA, the CDR3 is TGTGCCAGCAGTTCGCGTCTGGCGGGGGGAGATACGCAGTATTTT. Residues: CASSSRLAGGDTQYF.

This clonotype has only one observation. The V call is TRBV19, the J call TRBJ1-4; 8 bases match TRBD1. Germline V CDR1 and CDR2: LNHDA, SQIVND (reference sequence). CDR3 length: 16 amino acids. The V gene end was trimmed by 11 bases and the J gene end by 8 bases; junction bases not matched to a gene: 19. CDR3 coding DNA: TGTGCCGGCAAATTACGTACAGGGGGATTGGGAGAAAAACTGTTTTTT. Its protein product is CAGKLRTGGLGEKLFF.

V is TRBV20-1 and J is TRBJ2-7, with D tentatively TRBD1 or TRBD2 (6 bases each). CDR3 length: 16 amino acids. Germline V gives CDR1 DFQATT, CDR2 SNEGSKA (reference sequence). Trimming cost V 5 bases and J 3 bases, with 23 bases left between them. CDR3 loop: CSAPEWGAIGNYEQYF. CDR3 DNA: TGCAGTGCTCCGGAATGGGGGGCTATCGGAAACTACGAGCAGTACTTC.

This clonotype was recorded a few times. The chain has TRBV20-1 and TRBJ2-7, with TRBD1 matching 9 bases. CDR3 length: 18 residues. V dropped 1 base and J dropped 1; count of bases not matched to a gene: 14. Germline values: CDR1 DFQATT, CDR2 SNEGSKA (reference sequence). CDR3 sequence: CSARGSRDRVLFSYEQYF. The CDR3 DNA follows: TGCAGTGCTAGAGGCTCCCGGGACAGGGTTCTCTTTTCCTACGAGCAGTACTTC.

This clonotype was counted ten times or more. The V call is TRBV7-9, the J call TRBJ2-7; maybe TRBD1 (6 bases). Germline CDR1 is SEHNR and CDR2 is FQNEAQ (reference sequence). V was cut by 5 bases and J by 2 bases, with 13 bases left in between. This CDR3 has 14 amino acids. The CDR3 DNA is TGTGCCAGCAGCACTAGGACAGCAACCTACGAGCAGTACTTC. Protein product: CASSTRTATYEQYF.

Regarding this clonotype: No conserved phenylalanine or tryptophan is present at the end of the CDR3, so a read error is the likely explanation. V usage is TRBV4-3 and J usage is TRBJ2-1; D ambiguous. The V gene lost 0 bases and the J gene lost 0 bases, with 9 bases spanning the gap. The CDR3 contains 16 residues. Per germline, CDR1 LGHNA and CDR2 YSLEER. The CDR3 coding sequence is TGCGCCAGCAGCCAAGATCCCCTATCCTCCTACAATGAGCAGTTCTCC. Protein sequence: CASSQDPLSSYNEQFS.

In its sample, this clonotype was seen many times. The chain uses TRBV7-8 and TRBJ2-1; TRBD2 is a possible D gene (5 bases). Germline loops: CDR1 SGHVS, CDR2 FQNEAQ. The CDR3 runs 16 residues. V was cut by 4 bases and J by 5 bases, with 18 bases left in between. The CDR3 bases are TGTGCCAGCAGCTCCCTGGCGGGCATGGGTAACAATGAGCAGTTCTTC. Translated, it gives CASSSLAGMGNNEQFF. The full variable domain, with the rest looked up from reference TRBV7-8 and TRBJ2-1, is GAGVSQSPRYKVAKRGQDVALRCDPISGHVSLFWYQQALGQGPEFLTYFQNEAQLDKSGLPSDRFFAERPEGSVSTLKIQRTQQEDSAVYLCASSSLAGMGNNEQFFGPGTRLTVL.

CDR3 coding DNA: TGTGCCTCTTTGTTAGGGACTGAAGCTTTCTTT. Translating it yields CASLLGTEAFF. The chain links TRBV7-9 to TRBJ1-1; D unresolved. The CDR3 loop spans 11 amino acids. Germline-derived CDR1 and CDR2 are SEHNR and FQNEAQ (reference sequence). V was shortened by 11 bases and J by 5 bases, with 12 bases between the two germline ends.

This clonotype was recorded many times. This rearrangement joins TRBV9 to TRBJ2-6; D perhaps matches TRBD1 (5 bases). This CDR3 comprises 17 residues. V was pared by 3 bases and J by 0 bases, with 13 bases between. Germline CDR1 and CDR2: SGDLS and YYNGEE. CDR3 bases: TGTGCCAGCAGCGCGGACATATTTACCTCTGGGGCCAACGTCCTGACTTTC. Translated: CASSADIFTSGANVLTF.

This clonotype was recorded only once. A much larger clone is a single base away; this may be a read error. The chain uses TRBV7-9 and TRBJ2-7; 7 positions agree with TRBD1. The CDR3 length is 15 residues. The V segment lost 9 bases and the J segment 4 bases; nucleotides outside the gene matches: 15. The germline V gene has CDR1 SEHNR and CDR2 FQNEAQ (reference sequence). Here the CDR3 DNA reads TGTGCCAGTCAGCTTGGGTCGGGACAGTCGTACGAGCAGTACTTC. Its translation is CASQLGSGQSYEQYF.

This chain links TRBV5-6 with TRBJ2-1; 7 bases match TRBD1. V dropped 4 bases and J dropped 7; count of bases not matched to a gene: 11. The CDR3 is 15 residues long. CDR1 is SGHDT, CDR2 YYEEEE, per germline. The CDR3 DNA sequence: TGTGCCAGCAGCACAGACAGGGCGTTGACGAATGAGCAGTTCTTC. It yields the protein CASSTDRALTNEQFF.

V and J are TRBV20-1 and TRBJ2-1, with TRBD1 as a possible D gene (6 bases). The germline V gene has CDR1 DFQATT and CDR2 SNEGSKA (reference sequence). V was pared by 1 base and J by 4 bases, with 8 bases between. CDR3 length: 13 amino acids. CDR3 nucleotide sequence: TGCAGTGCTAGAGTGGGGGCTTACAATGAGCAGTTCTTC. This gives the protein CSARVGAYNEQFF.

This clonotype came up a few times. In DNA form, the CDR3 reads TGTGCCACCAGTGACAAGGGGGTGCAGTACTTC. Translated: CATSDKGVQYF. The chain recombines TRBV24-1 with TRBJ2-7; maybe TRBD1 (6 bases). Between the trimmed V and J ends, which lost 4 bases and 9 bases, there was a span of 9 bases. The CDR3 consists of 11 residues. Germline CDR1 is KGHDR and CDR2 is SFDVKD.

This clonotype was counted a few times. V is TRBV19 and J is TRBJ2-3; tentatively, D is TRBD2 (5 bases). The CDR3 covers 14 residues. The V end lost 5 bases, the J end lost 8 bases, and 17 bases lay between the germline ends. CDR1 is LNHDA and CDR2 is SQIVND in the germline V gene (reference sequence). The CDR3 reads CASSVTIRRGTQYF. The DNA of the CDR3 is TGTGCCAGTAGTGTAACGATCCGCCGGGGTACGCAGTATTTT.

Ten or more counts support this clonotype. The rearrangement uses TRBV6-6 and TRBJ2-3, with D maybe TRBD1 (5 bases). V was pared by 6 bases and J by 0 bases, with 13 bases between. The germline CDR1 and CDR2 sequences are MNHNY and SVGAGI (reference sequence). The CDR3 runs 15 residues. The CDR3, as DNA: TGTGCCAGCAGCAGGGCGGCACCTAGCACAGATACGCAGTATTTT. Its protein is CASSRAAPSTDTQYF.

With regard to this clonotype: A single base separates this from a much larger clone, so it may be a read error. The chain uses TRBV28 and TRBJ2-3; D is unresolved. This CDR3 region has 16 residues. Germline CDR1 is MDHEN and CDR2 is SYDVKM. Trimming took off 6 bases at V and 0 bases at J, with 16 bases between the two ends. CDR3 loop: CASRSQAPRSTDTQYF. As DNA, the CDR3 is TGTGCCAGCAGGTCTCAGGCGCCACGTAGCACAGATACGCAGTATTTT.

This clonotype has a count of ten or more. This chain links TRBV3-1 with TRBJ2-2; 8 bases agree with TRBD1. V shed 2 bases, J shed 5 bases, and the junction held 4 bases outside the gene matches. This CDR3 region has 15 residues. Germline CDR1 reads LGHDT; CDR2 reads YNNKEL (reference sequence). The CDR3 loop reads CASSQRTGTTGELFF. Here the CDR3 DNA reads TGTGCCAGCAGCCAAAGGACAGGGACGACCGGGGAGCTGTTTTTT.

In its sample, this clonotype was seen a few times. In DNA form, the CDR3 reads TGTGCCAGCAGTTACGGCCCGGGAGGGCTGGACGAGCAGTACTTC. This codes for CASSYGPGGLDEQYF. The chain links TRBV6-5 to TRBJ2-7; the match to TRBD2 covers 8 bases. V was clipped by 2 bases and J by 5 bases; unmatched bases: 8. Germline lookup yields CDR1 MNHEY and CDR2 SVGAGI. This CDR3 has 15 amino acids.

The rearrangement links TRBV7-9 to TRBJ2-5; possibly TRBD1 for D (5 bases). The germline V gene has CDR1 SEHNR and CDR2 FQNEAQ (reference sequence). This CDR3 has 14 amino acids. V lost 5 bases to trimming and J lost 5 bases, with 15 bases between them. CDR3 nucleotides: TGTGCCAGCAGCCCGGCAGGGCCGGCGGAGACCCAGTACTTC. Residues: CASSPAGPAETQYF.

As concerns this clonotype: Possible read error: a much larger clone is one base away. V gene TRBV5-3 combines with J gene TRBJ1-1; 9 nucleotides match TRBD1. TRBV5-3 is an ORF, and what it does is uncertain. J was trimmed by 5 bases and V by 8 bases; bases with no gene match: 10. The CDR3 sequence is 14 residues long. The CDR3 DNA follows: TGTGCCAGCAGCGCAGGGACAGGGCCGACTGAAGCTTTCTTT. Its translation: CASSAGTGPTEAFF.

This sequence joins TRBV4-3 and TRBJ1-3, with TRBD1 as a possible D gene (6 bases). With 0 bases removed from V and 0 bases from J, the gap between germline ends came to 12 bases. The V gene's germline CDR1 is LGHNA and CDR2 YSLEER. The length of the CDR3 is 17 residues. In DNA form, the CDR3 reads TGCGCCAGCAGCCAAGATAGGGCGGACAGCTCTGGAAACACCATATATTTT. It codes for CASSQDRADSSGNTIYF.

The table lists this clonotype with many counts. The V call is TRBV5-4, the J call TRBJ2-7; D remains unclear. Trimming took off 3 bases at V and 0 bases at J, with 16 bases between the two ends. Germline loops: CDR1 SGHNT, CDR2 YYREEE (reference sequence). This CDR3 region has 16 residues. The CDR3 DNA follows: TGTGCCAGCAGCTCTCTGACCGATAGGAGCTCCTACGAGCAGTACTTC. Its translation is CASSSLTDRSSYEQYF.

This clonotype was detected a few times. V gene TRBV7-6 combines with J gene TRBJ2-2; TRBD1 aligns across 8 bases. Germline V CDR1 and CDR2: SGHVS, FNYEAQ. The CDR3 has 17 amino acids. The trim removed 5 bases at V and 4 bases at J, leaving 12 bases unmatched. The CDR3, as DNA: TGTGCCAGCAGCCAAGAGGCAGGGGGCCCGATCACCGGGGAGCTGTTTTTT. Encoded protein: CASSQEAGGPITGELFF.

The chain carries TRBV5-8 and TRBJ2-1; TRBD1 aligns across 8 bases. J gave up 4 bases and V 2 bases, and 5 bases lay outside the gene matches. Germline V gives CDR1 SGHTS, CDR2 YDEGEE. The CDR3 consists of 15 residues. The CDR3 protein is CASSFGQGPYNEQFF. As DNA, the CDR3 is TGTGCCAGCAGCTTCGGACAGGGACCTTACAATGAGCAGTTCTTC.